This T cell receptor beta chain came from a study of T-cell memory formation after mild COVID-19. At the level of the study: TCR clusters largely stayed donor specific.

CDR3 size: 13 residues. Unmatched junction bases numbered 5, after V lost 7 bases and J lost 3 bases. The germline gives CDR1 MNHEY, CDR2 SVGEGT. Libraries for TCRalpha and TCRbeta carried sample barcodes and unique molecular identifiers via 5'RACE. TCRdb called the 5' RACE reads again in MiXCR, with one record for every CDR3 protein. In the table there are approximately 480,000 distinct CDR3 sequences, about 20% of which are singletons. As to this clonotype: Antigen: not known.

Study results and caveats: Some clones that responded were present in memory (sampled pre-infection), which suggests cross-reactive memory joined. Nothing confirmed that second-wave clones peaking on day 37 were specific for SARS-CoV-2.

The clonotype comes from an adult woman who had mild COVID-19 (a few samples of this study predate the infection). Cell type and time point are not known. This chain joins TRBV6-2 or TRBV6-3 and TRBJ1-1, with TRBD1 matching over 7 bases. The sample taken for sequencing was PBMCs or a T cell subset sorted from them (not recorded which). DNA of the CDR3: TGTGCCAGCAACCAACAGGGGTACACTGAAGCTTTCTTT. Its protein product is CASNQQGYTEAFF.